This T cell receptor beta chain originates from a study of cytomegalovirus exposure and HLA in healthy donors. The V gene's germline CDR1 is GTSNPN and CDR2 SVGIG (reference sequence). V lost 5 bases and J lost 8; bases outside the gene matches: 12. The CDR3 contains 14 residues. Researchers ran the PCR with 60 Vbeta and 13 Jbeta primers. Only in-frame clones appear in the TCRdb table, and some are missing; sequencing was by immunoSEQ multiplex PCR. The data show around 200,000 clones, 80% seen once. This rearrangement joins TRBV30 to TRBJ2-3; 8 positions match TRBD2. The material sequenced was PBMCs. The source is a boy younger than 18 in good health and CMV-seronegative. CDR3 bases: TGTGCCTGGGGCCGGGGACTAGATGGGGGTACGCAGTATTTT. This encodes CAWGRGLDGGTQYF.